Listed below are T cell receptor beta chains from one sample, sequenced in a study of shared clonotypes between healthy human individuals. Libraries were prepared by immunoSEQ multiplex PCR; TCRdb keeps only in-frame clonotypes and omits some of them. This sample has about 2.5 million clones, with roughly 90% found just once. Material for sequencing was naive CD4+ T cells from PBMCs. The receptors come from a young man in good health. Some clones in this sample may be carry-over from other donors' samples. CDR3s include the opening cysteine and the closing phenylalanine or tryptophan. D genes are given only for firm matches. Not all rows give a size; the values are once, few, many and, for expanded clones, a class.

.,.,TRBV7-3,TRBJ2-2,CASSQTSPSLTGELFF,TGTGCCAGCAGCCAAACCTCCCCCTCTCTCACCGGGGAGCTGTTTTTT
.,once,TRBV5-4,TRBJ2-3,CASSVRTDTQYF,TGTGCCAGCAGCGTAAGGACAGATACGCAGTATTTT
TRBD1,.,TRBV30,TRBJ2-2,CAGLTGANTGELFF,TGTGCCGGATTGACAGGGGCGAACACCGGGGAGCTGTTTTTT
TRBD1,.,TRBV7-9,TRBJ2-5,CASSLRGQGQETQYF,TGTGCCAGCAGCCTTAGGGGGCAGGGGCAAGAGACCCAGTACTTC
TRBD2,once,TRBV5-1,TRBJ2-1,CASRTTSGTSGYNEQFF,TGCGCCAGCAGAACTACATCCGGGACTAGCGGTTACAATGAGCAGTTCTTC
TRBD1,.,TRBV5-5,TRBJ2-7,CASSLSSGTDYEQYF,TGTGCCAGCAGCTTGAGCTCCGGGACAGACTACGAGCAGTACTTC
TRBD2,.,TRBV5-1,TRBJ2-1,CASSQSPGLSYNEQFF,TGCGCCAGCAGTCAATCCCCGGGACTATCTTACAATGAGCAGTTCTTC
.,.,TRBV7-2,TRBJ2-1,CASSLGPLGSYNEQFF,TGTGCCAGCAGCTTAGGGCCCCTGGGCTCCTACAATGAGCAGTTCTTC
.,few,TRBV30,TRBJ1-1,CAWSQQGNTEAFF,TGTGCCTGGAGTCAACAGGGGAACACTGAAGCTTTCTTT
.,.,TRBV6-5,TRBJ2-1,CASSYSSQGGYEQFF,TGTGCCAGCAGTTACTCGTCGCAGGGGGGCTATGAGCAGTTCTTC
TRBD2,.,TRBV15,TRBJ2-5,CATSPGLAGGKETQYF,TGTGCCACCTCCCCGGGACTAGCGGGAGGAAAAGAGACCCAGTACTTC
.,.,TRBV19,TRBJ1-1,CASSSFGVNTEAFF,TGTGCCAGTAGTAGCTTTGGGGTGAACACTGAAGCTTTCTTT
.,.,TRBV28,TRBJ1-2,CASSYSRGYTF,TGTGCCAGCAGTTACAGTCGCGGCTACACCTTC
TRBD2,.,TRBV28,TRBJ2-5,CASSSSSGWETQYF,TGTGCCAGCAGTTCCTCTAGCGGGTGGGAGACCCAGTACTTC
.,.,TRBV20-1,TRBJ2-7,CSARVEGEQYF,TGCAGTGCTAGAGTGGAGGGCGAGCAGTACTTC